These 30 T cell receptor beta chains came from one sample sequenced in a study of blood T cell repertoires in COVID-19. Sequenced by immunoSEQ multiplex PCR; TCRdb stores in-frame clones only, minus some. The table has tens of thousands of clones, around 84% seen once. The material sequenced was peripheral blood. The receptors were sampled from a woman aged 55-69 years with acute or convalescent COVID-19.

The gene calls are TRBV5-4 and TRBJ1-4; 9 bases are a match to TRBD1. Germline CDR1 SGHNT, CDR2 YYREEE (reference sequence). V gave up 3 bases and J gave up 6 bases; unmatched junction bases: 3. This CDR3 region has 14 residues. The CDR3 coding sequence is TGTGCCAGCAGCTCGACAGGGGGGGATGAAAAACTGTTTTTT. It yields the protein CASSSTGGDEKLFF.

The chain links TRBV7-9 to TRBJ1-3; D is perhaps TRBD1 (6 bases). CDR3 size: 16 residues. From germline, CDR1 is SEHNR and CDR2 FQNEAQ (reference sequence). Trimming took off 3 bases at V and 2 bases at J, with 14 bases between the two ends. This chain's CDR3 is CASSFGGASAGNTIYF. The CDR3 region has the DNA TGTGCCAGCAGCTTCGGGGGGGCGTCGGCTGGAAACACCATATATTTT.

CDR3 loop: CASSLGLASDTQYF. Written as DNA, the CDR3 is TGTGCCAGCAGCTTGGGACTAGCCAGTGATACGCAGTATTTT. V usage is TRBV11-3 and J usage is TRBJ2-3; 9 bases line up with TRBD2. Looked up from germline, CDR1 is SGHNT and CDR2 is YENEEA. This CDR3 has 14 amino acids. V was pared by 3 bases and J by 6 bases, with 4 bases of the junction left unmatched. The whole variable domain, filled in from reference TRBV11-3 and TRBJ2-3, reads EAGVVQSPRYKIIEKKQPVAFWCNPISGHNTLYWYLQNLGQGPELLIRYENEEAVDDSQLPKDRFSAERLKGVDSTLKIQPAELGDSAVYLCASSLGLASDTQYFGPGTRLTVL.

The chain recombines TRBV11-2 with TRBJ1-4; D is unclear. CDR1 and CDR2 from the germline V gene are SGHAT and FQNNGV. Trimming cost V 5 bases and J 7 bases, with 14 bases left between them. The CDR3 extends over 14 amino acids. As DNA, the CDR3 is TGTGCCAGCAGCCCCGTCAGGATAGGTGAAAAACTGTTTTTT. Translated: CASSPVRIGEKLFF.

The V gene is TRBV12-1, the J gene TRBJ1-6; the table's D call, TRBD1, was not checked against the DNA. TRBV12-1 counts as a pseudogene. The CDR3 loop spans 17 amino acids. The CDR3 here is CASSPGTGGIRGSPLHF. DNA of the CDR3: TGTGCCAGCAGCCCAGGGACAGGGGGAATCCGGGGTTCACCCCTCCACTTT.

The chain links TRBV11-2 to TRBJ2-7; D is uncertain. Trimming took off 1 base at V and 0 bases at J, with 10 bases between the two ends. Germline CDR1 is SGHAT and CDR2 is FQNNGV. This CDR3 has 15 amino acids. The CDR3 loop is CASSLARSASYEQYF. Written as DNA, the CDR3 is TGTGCCAGCAGCTTAGCAAGGAGTGCCTCCTACGAGCAGTACTTC.

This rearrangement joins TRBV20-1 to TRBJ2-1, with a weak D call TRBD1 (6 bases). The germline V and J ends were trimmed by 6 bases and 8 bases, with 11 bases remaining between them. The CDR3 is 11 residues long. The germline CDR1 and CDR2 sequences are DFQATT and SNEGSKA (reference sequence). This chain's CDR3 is CSAPRGDEQFF. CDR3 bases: TGCAGTGCCCCCAGGGGAGATGAGCAGTTCTTC.

The CDR3, as DNA: TGTGCCAGCACTGGAGGTACCGGGGAGCTGTTTTTT. Its protein is CASTGGTGELFF. This rearrangement joins TRBV11-2 to TRBJ2-2; D possibly corresponds to TRBD2 (5 bases). CDR3 length equals 12 residues. Germline V gene data show CDR1 as SGHAT and CDR2 as FQNNGV. V gave up 7 bases and J gave up 5 bases, with 8 bases separating them.

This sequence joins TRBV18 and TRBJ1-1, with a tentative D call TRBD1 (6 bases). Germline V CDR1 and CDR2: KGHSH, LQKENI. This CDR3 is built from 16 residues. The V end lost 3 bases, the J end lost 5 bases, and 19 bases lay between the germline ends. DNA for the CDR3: TGTGCCAGCTCACCCCTGGAAGGAACAGGGCAGACTGAAGCTTTCTTT. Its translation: CASSPLEGTGQTEAFF.

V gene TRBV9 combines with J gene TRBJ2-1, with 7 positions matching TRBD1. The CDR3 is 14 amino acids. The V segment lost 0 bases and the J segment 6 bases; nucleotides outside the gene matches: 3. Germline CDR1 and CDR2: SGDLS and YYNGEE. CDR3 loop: CASSVVGTANEQFF. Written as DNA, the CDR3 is TGTGCCAGCAGCGTAGTGGGGACAGCCAATGAGCAGTTCTTC. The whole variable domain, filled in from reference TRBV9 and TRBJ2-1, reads DSGVTQTPKHLITATGQRVTLRCSPRSGDLSVYWYQQSLDQGLQFLIQYYNGEERAKGNILERFSAQQFPDLHSELNLSSLELGDSALYFCASSVVGTANEQFFGPGTRLTVL.

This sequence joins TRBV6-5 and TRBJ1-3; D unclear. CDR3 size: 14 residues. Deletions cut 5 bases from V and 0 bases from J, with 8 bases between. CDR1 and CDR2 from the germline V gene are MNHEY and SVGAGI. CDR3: CASSQQTSGNTIYF. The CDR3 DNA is TGTGCCAGCAGTCAACAGACCTCTGGAAACACCATATATTTT.

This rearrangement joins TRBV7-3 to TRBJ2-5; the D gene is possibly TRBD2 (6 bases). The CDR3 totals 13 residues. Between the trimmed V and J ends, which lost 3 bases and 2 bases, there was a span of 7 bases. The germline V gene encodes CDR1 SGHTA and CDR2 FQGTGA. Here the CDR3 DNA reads TGTGCCAGCAGCTTGGGGGGACAAGAGACCCAGTACTTC. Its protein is CASSLGGQETQYF. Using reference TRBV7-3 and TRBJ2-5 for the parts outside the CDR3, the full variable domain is GAGVSQTPSNKVTEKGKYVELRCDPISGHTALYWYRQSLGQGPEFLIYFQGTGAADDSGLPNDRFFAVRPEGSVSTLKIQRTERGDSAVYLCASSLGGQETQYFGPGTRLLVL.

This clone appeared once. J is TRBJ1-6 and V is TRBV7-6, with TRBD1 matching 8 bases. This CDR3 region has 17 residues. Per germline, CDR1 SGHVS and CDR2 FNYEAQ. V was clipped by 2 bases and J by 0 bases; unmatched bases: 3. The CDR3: CASSLRTGSSYNSPLHF. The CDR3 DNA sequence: TGTGCCAGCAGCTTAAGGACAGGGAGCTCCTATAATTCACCCCTCCACTTT.

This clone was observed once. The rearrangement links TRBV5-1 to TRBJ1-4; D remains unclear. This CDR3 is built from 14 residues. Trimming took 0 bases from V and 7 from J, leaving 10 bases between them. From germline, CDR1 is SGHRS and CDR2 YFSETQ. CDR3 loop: CASSLEMVGEKLFF. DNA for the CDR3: TGCGCCAGCAGCTTGGAAATGGTCGGTGAAAAACTGTTTTTT.

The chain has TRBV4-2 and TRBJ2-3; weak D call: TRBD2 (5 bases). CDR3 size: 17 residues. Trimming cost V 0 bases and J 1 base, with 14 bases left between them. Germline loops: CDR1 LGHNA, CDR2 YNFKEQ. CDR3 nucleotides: TGTGCCAGCAGCCAAGATGCGCTAGCAGTGGGCACAGATACGCAGTATTTT. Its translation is CASSQDALAVGTDTQYF.

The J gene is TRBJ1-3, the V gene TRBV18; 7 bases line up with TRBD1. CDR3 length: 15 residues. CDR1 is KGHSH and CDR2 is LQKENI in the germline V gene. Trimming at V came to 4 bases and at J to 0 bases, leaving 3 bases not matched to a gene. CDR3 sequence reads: CASSLNRGSGNTIYF. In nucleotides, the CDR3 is TGTGCCAGCTCACTAAACAGGGGCTCTGGAAACACCATATATTTT. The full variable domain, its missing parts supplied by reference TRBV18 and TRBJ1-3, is NAGVMQNPRHLVRRRGQEARLRCSPMKGHSHVYWYRQLPEEGLKFMVYLQKENIIDESGMPKERFSAEFPKEGPSILRIQQVVRGDSAAYFCASSLNRGSGNTIYFGEGSWLTVV.

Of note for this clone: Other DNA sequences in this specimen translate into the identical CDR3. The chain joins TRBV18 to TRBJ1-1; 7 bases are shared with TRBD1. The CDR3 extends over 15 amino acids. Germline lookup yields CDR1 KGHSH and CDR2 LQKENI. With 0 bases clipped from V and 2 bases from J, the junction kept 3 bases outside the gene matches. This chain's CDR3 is CASSPPGQSNTEAFF. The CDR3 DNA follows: TGTGCCAGCTCACCACCGGGACAGAGTAACACTGAAGCTTTCTTT.

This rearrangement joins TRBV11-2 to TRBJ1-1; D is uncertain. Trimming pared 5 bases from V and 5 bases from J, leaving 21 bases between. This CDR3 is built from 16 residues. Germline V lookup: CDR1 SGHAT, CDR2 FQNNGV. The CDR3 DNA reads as TGTGCCAGCAGCCCATTCCTGTTCGGGTCGGGGACTGAAGCTTTCTTT. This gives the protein CASSPFLFGSGTEAFF.

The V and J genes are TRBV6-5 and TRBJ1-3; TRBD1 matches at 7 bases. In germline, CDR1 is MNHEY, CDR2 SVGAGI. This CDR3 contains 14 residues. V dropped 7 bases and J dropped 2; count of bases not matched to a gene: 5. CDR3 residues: CASTSGTAGNTIYF. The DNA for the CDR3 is TGTGCCAGCACTTCCGGGACAGCTGGAAACACCATATATTTT.

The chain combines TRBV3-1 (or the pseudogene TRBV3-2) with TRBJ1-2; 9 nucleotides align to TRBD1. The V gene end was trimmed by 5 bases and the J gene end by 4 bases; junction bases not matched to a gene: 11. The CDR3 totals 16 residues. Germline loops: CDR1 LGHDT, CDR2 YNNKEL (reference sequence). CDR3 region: CASSEMPGQGSYGYTF. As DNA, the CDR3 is TGTGCCAGCAGCGAAATGCCGGGACAGGGTAGCTATGGCTACACCTTC.

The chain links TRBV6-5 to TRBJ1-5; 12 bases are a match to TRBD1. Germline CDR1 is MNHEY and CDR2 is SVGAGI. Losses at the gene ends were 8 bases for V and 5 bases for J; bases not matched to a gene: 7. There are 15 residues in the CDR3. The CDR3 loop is CASLVGQGADQPQHF. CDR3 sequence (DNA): TGTGCCAGCTTGGTGGGACAGGGGGCTGATCAGCCCCAGCATTTT.

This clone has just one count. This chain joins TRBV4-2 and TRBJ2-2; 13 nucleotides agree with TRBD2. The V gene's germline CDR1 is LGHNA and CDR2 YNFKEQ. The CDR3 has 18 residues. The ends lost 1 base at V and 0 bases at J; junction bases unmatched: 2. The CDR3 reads CASSQGTSGGANTGELFF. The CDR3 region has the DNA TGTGCCAGCAGCCAAGGGACTAGCGGGGGCGCGAACACCGGGGAGCTGTTTTTT.

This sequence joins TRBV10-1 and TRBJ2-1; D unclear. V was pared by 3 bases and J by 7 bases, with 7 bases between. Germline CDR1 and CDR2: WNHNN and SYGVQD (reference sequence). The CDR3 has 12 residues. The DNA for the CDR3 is TGCGCCAGCAGTGAACAGAGAAATGAGCAGTTCTTC. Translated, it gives CASSEQRNEQFF.

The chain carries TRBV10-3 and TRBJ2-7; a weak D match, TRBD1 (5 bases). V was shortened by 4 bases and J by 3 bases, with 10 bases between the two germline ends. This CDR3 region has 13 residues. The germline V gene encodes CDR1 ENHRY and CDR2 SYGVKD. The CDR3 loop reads CAISVGQGYEQYF. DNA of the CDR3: TGTGCCATCAGTGTAGGGCAGGGCTACGAGCAGTACTTC.

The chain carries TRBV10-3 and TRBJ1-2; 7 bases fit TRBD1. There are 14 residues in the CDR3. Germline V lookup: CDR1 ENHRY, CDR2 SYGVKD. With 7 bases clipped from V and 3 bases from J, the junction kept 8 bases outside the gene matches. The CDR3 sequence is CAIKVTGSDYGYTF. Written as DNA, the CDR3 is TGTGCCATCAAAGTGACAGGGAGTGACTATGGCTACACCTTC.

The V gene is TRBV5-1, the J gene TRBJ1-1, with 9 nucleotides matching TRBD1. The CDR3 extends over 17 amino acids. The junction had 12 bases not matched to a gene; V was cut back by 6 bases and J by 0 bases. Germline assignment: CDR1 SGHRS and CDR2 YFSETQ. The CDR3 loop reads CASTAWTGAKVNTEAFF. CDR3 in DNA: TGCGCCAGCACCGCTTGGACAGGGGCGAAGGTGAACACTGAAGCTTTCTTT.

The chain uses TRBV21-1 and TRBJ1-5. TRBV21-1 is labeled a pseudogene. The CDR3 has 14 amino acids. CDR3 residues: CASSFREGNQPQHF. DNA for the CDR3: TGTGCCAGCAGCTTCAGAGAGGGAAATCAGCCCCAGCATTTT.

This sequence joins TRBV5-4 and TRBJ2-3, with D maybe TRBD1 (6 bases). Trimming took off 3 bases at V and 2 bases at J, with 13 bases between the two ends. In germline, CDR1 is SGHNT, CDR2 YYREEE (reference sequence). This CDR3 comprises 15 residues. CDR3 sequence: CASSWSGQLTDTQYF. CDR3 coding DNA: TGTGCCAGCAGCTGGTCCGGACAGCTCACAGATACGCAGTATTTT.

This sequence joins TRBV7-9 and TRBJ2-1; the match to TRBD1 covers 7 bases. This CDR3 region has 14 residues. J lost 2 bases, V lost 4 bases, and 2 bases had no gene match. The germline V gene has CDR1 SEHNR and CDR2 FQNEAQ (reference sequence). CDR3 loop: CASSSDRAYNEQFF. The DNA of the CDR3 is TGTGCCAGCAGCTCCGACAGGGCCTACAATGAGCAGTTCTTC.

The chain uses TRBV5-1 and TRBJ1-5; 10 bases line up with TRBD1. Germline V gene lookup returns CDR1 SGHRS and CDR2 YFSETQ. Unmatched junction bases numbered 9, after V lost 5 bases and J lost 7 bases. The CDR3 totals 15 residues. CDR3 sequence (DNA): TGCGCCAGCAGTTATTCCGGGACAGGGGACCAGCCCCAGCATTTT. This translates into CASSYSGTGDQPQHF. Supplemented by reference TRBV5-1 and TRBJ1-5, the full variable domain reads KAGVTQTPRYLIKTRGQQVTLSCSPISGHRSVSWYQQTPGQGLQFLFEYFSETQRNKGNFPGRFSGRQFSNSRSEMNVSTLELGDSALYLCASSYSGTGDQPQHFGDGTRLSIL.